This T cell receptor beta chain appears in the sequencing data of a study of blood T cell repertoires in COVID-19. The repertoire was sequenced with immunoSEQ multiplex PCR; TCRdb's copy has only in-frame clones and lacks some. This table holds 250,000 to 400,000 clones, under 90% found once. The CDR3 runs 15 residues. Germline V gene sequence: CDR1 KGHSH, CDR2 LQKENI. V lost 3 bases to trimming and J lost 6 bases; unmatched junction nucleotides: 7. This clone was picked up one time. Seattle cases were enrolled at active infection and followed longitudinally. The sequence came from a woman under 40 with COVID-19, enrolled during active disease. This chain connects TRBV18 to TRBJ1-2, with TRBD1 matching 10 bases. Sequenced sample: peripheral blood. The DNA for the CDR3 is TGTGCCAGCTCACCTGACAGGGGGCGTTGGAATGGCTACACCTTC. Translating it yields CASSPDRGRWNGYTF.